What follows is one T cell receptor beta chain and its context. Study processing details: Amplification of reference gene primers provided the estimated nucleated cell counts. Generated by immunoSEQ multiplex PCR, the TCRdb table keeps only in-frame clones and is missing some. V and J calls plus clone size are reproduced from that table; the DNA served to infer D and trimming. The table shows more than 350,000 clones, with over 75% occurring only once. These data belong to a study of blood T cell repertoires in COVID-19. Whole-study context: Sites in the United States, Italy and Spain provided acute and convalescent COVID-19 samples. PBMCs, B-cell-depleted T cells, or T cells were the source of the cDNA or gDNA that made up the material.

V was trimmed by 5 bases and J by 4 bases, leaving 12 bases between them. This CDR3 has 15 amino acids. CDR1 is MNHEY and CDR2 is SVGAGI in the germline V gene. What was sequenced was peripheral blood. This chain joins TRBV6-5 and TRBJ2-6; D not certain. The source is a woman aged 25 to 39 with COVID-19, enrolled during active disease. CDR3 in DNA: TGTGCCAGCAGTACTGCGGTAGCCGGGGCCAACGTCCTGACTTTC. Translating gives CASSTAVAGANVLTF.